This T cell receptor (beta chain) came from a study of cytomegalovirus exposure and HLA in healthy donors. Whole-study context: The 120 validation repertoires matched the approximately 700 first-cohort repertoires in platform, a later analysis reported. Study-wide findings and caveats: Using the classifier, cytomegalovirus status was reportedly diagnosed with high specificity and sensitivity. Later, an analysis found that TCR clusters from the first cohort tended to co-occur in the 90 to 150 validation repertoires.

For this clone: The antigen remains unidentified.

The 120-subject validation cohort, separate from the approximately 670-subject first cohort, included the donors. The junction had 9 bases not matched to a gene; V was cut back by 3 bases and J by 7 bases. The CDR3 consists of 15 residues. Looked up from germline, CDR1 is ENHRY and CDR2 is SYGVKD. TCRdb keeps only in-frame clones here, not all; method: immunoSEQ multiplex PCR. The sample includes approximately 150,000 clones, around four fifths of them seen just once. The sequencing input was PBMCs. The chain is built from TRBV10-3 and TRBJ2-3; 8 bases are a match to TRBD1. The receptor was derived from a man aged 25-40 years in good health and CMV-seropositive. The CDR3 bases are TGTGCCATCAGTGACCCGGGACAGGCCGCGAATACGCAGTATTTT. Translating it yields CAISDPGQAANTQYF.